Sequencing of this T cell receptor beta chain was carried out in a study of lymphopenia after photon versus proton radiotherapy. Sequenced by immunoSEQ multiplex PCR; TCRdb stores in-frame clones only, minus some. The top ten hold 9.5% to 14% of the sample, which has about 65,000 clones, about nine tenths seen once. Points from the study as a whole: Relative stability marked proton patients; photon patients lost diversity and naive cells. Oligoclonal CD8+ Temra expansion after nadir drove photon patients' diversity drop. Larger post-nadir TCR diversity loss correlated inversely with survival in deceased patients.

With respect to this clone: The antigen is unknown.

CDR1 and CDR2 (germline): MGHRA, YSYEKL. With 1 base removed from V and 6 bases from J, the gap between germline ends came to 13 bases. CDR3 length equals 15 residues. The sample in question was peripheral blood, obtained from a patient treated with proton-based radiotherapy. The chain combines TRBV4-1 with TRBJ2-1; D tentatively fits TRBD1 or TRBD2 (6 bases each). This receptor was taken from a man aged 80 or over with esophageal cancer. The CDR3 DNA follows: TGCGCCAGCAGCCAAGTTGTCAGGGGACTCAATGAGCAGTTCTTC. Its protein product is CASSQVVRGLNEQFF.